This TCR beta chain was captured by sequencing in a study of blood T cells in healthy people across ages. CDR1 and CDR2 (germline): MNHEY, SMNVEV (reference sequence). The ends lost 2 bases at V and 2 bases at J; junction bases unmatched: 7. The CDR3 is 16 residues long. This clonotype has only a few counts. Together with a sample-barcoded 5' primer, a J-beta primer mix was included in a second PCR lasting roughly 6 to 12 cycles. A template-switch adaptor containing 12 random nucleotides labeled each cDNA molecule. Researchers report that each sample yielded at least 3 million CDR3-containing paired-end reads. TCRdb independently ran MiXCR on the 5' RACE reads; one entry per CDR3 protein. There are about 620,000 distinct CDR3 sequences in the sample; under 25% occur only once, and 3.6% lies in the top ten.

The receptor was isolated from a man between 65 and 85 years old in good health. The gene calls are TRBV27 and TRBJ2-5, with TRBD1 matching 8 bases. What was sequenced was blood. The CDR3 region is CASSLRQGFGQETQYF. CDR3 DNA sequence: TGTGCCAGCAGTTTACGACAGGGGTTCGGACAAGAGACCCAGTACTTC.